These 4 T cell receptor beta chains originate from one sample sequenced in a study of OX40 agonist ivuxolimab in advanced cancers. Some clones are missing from TCRdb's copy, which holds only in-frame ones; the method was immunoSEQ multiplex PCR. Of tens of thousands of clones in the sample, approximately 80% were seen once. The sample was CD4+ or CD8+ T cells sorted from blood, taken in a trial of the OX40 agonist ivuxolimab. Receptors were obtained from an adult with an advanced solid tumor such as melanoma, head and neck, liver or kidney cancer.

This chain joins TRBV6-5 and TRBJ1-2, with D maybe TRBD1 (6 bases). Germline V lookup: CDR1 MNHEY, CDR2 SVGAGI. The CDR3 runs to 14 residues. With 2 bases removed from V and 8 bases from J, the gap between germline ends came to 15 bases. The CDR3: CASSYELAGGGYTF. DNA for the CDR3: TGTGCCAGCAGTTACGAGCTTGCGGGGGGCGGCTACACCTTC.

The chain's CDR3 is CASSSVEGAPEQYF. CDR3 DNA: TGTGCCAGCAGCTCTGTGGAAGGAGCTCCCGAGCAGTACTTC. The chain couples TRBV5-4 to TRBJ2-7; D unresolved. Germline V gene lookup returns CDR1 SGHNT and CDR2 YYREEE (reference sequence). Trimming stripped 3 bases from V and 6 bases from J, with 16 bases between. There are 14 residues in the CDR3. The full variable domain, its missing parts supplied by reference TRBV5-4 and TRBJ2-7, is ETGVTQSPTHLIKTRGQQVTLRCSSQSGHNTVSWYQQALGQGPQFIFQYYREEENGRGNFPPRFSGLQFPNYSSELNVNALELDDSALYLCASSSVEGAPEQYFGPGTRLTVT.

About this clone: At the DNA level, this CDR3 is encoded by other sequences in the same sample as well. The gene calls are TRBV11-2 and TRBJ2-5, with a possible D match to TRBD2 (6 bases). Germline V CDR1 and CDR2: SGHAT, FQNNGV. The ends were cut back, 3 bases at V and 5 bases at J, with 16 bases in the middle. This CDR3 is 15 amino acids long. CDR3 region: CASSFHRDSWETQYF. The DNA of the CDR3 is TGTGCCAGCAGCTTTCACCGGGACTCCTGGGAGACCCAGTACTTC.

The chain uses TRBV7-2 and TRBJ2-1; D is ambiguous. Trimming left V 2 bases short and J 8 bases short, with 10 bases between. CDR1 SGHTA and CDR2 FQGNSA come from the germline V gene. The CDR3 sequence is 13 residues long. CDR3 DNA: TGTGCCAGCAGCTTATATATCCGGGATGAGCAGTTCTTC. As protein: CASSLYIRDEQFF. The variable domain in full, with the rest retrieved from reference TRBV7-2 and TRBJ2-1, is GAGVSQSPSNKVTEKGKDVELRCDPISGHTALYWYRQSLGQGLEFLIYFQGNSAPDKSGLPSDRFSAERTGGSVSTLTIQRTQQEDSAVYLCASSLYIRDEQFFGPGTRLTVL.